Listed below are T cell receptor beta chains from one sample, sequenced in a study of CD8 T cells in ankylosing spondylitis. MiXCR was run by TCRdb on the 5' RACE reads, yielding one entry per CDR3 protein. In the table there are 250,000 to 400,000 distinct CDR3 sequences, 11% of which are singletons. Input material: blood, either unsorted or a sorted T cell fraction (not recorded which). Receptors were obtained from a female donor with ankylosing spondylitis or in good health (not recorded which). The CDR3 runs from the conserved cysteine through the conserved F or W. The order of the fields is V gene, D gene, J gene, clone size, CDR3 protein, CDR3 DNA. The D gene is left open where the match is weak. Clone size is given for some rows only: seen once, a few or many times, or a class if the clone is expanded.

>TRBV12-3/TRBV12-4|-|TRBJ2-1|many
CASSFALATDEQFF
TGTGCCAGCAGTTTTGCCCTAGCGACGGATGAGCAGTTCTTC
>TRBV7-6|-|TRBJ2-2|few
CASSLGHSGELFF
TGTGCCAGCAGCTTAGGACATTCCGGGGAGCTGTTTTTT
>TRBV28|-|TRBJ1-1|many
CASSLMGQMDTEAFF
TGTGCCAGCAGTTTGATGGGCCAGATGGACACTGAAGCTTTCTTT
>TRBV5-5|-|TRBJ2-2|many
CASSLTVSGELFF
TGTGCCAGCAGCTTAACGGTCTCCGGGGAGCTGTTTTTT
>TRBV29-1|-|TRBJ2-7|many
CSVAGGGSYEQYF
TGCAGCGTTGCTGGAGGGGGTTCCTACGAGCAGTACTTC
>TRBV4-3|TRBD2|TRBJ2-1|many
CASSQEGLAGNYNEQFF
TGCGCCAGCAGCCAAGAAGGGCTAGCGGGGAACTACAATGAGCAGTTCTTC
>TRBV12-3/TRBV12-4|TRBD1|TRBJ1-1|many
CASRGDRENTEAFF
TGTGCCAGCAGGGGGGACAGGGAGAACACTGAAGCTTTCTTT
>TRBV5-1|-|TRBJ2-2|few
CATNMGGTAGTGELFF
TGCGCCACCAACATGGGGGGCACCGCGGGCACCGGGGAGCTGTTTTTT
>TRBV20-1|TRBD1|TRBJ2-2|few
CSARSQGSDGELFF
TGCAGTGCTAGGTCACAGGGGTCGGACGGGGAGCTGTTTTTT
>TRBV30|TRBD2|TRBJ2-2|many
CAWSVRRTSGMAGELFF
TGTGCCTGGAGTGTACGACGGACTAGCGGGATGGCCGGGGAGCTGTTTTTT
>TRBV28|-|TRBJ2-1|few
CASSLTGGTINEQFF
TGTGCCAGCAGTTTAACGGGCGGGACGATTAATGAGCAGTTCTTC
>TRBV30|-|TRBJ1-5|-
CACTTDINQPQHF
TGTGCCTGCACGACGGACATAAATCAGCCCCAGCATTTT
>TRBV4-1|-|TRBJ1-2|many
CASSLRDTTNYGYTF
TGCGCCAGCAGCCTTCGGGACACCACAAACTATGGCTACACCTTC
>TRBV5-1|-|TRBJ2-2|few
CASSRGKIGELFF
TGCGCCAGCAGCCGAGGTAAAATCGGGGAGCTGTTTTTT
>TRBV5-1|-|TRBJ2-1|many
CASSLGGLSGNEQFF
TGCGCCAGCAGCTTGGGAGGGTTGTCGGGCAATGAGCAGTTCTTC
>TRBV3-1|TRBD2|TRBJ2-2|many
CASSPGLAGPGELFF
TGTGCCAGCAGCCCGGGACTAGCGGGACCCGGGGAGCTGTTTTTT
>TRBV20-1|-|TRBJ2-3|many
CSGGAENTDTQYF
TGCAGTGGCGGAGCGGAAAACACAGATACGCAGTATTTT
>TRBV28|TRBD2|TRBJ2-1|many
CASSLFRTSGSNEQFF
TGTGCCAGCAGTCTATTCAGGACTAGCGGGAGTAATGAGCAGTTCTTC
>TRBV3-1|TRBD1|TRBJ2-1|many
CASSQGTGGSYNEQFF
TGTGCCAGCAGCCAAGGGACAGGGGGATCCTACAATGAGCAGTTCTTC
>TRBV7-6|-|TRBJ2-1|-
CASSTWKGTRDNEQFF
TGTGCCAGCAGCACATGGAAGGGGACTCGTGACAATGAGCAGTTCTTC
>TRBV20-1|-|TRBJ1-5|-
CSAGQGSQPQHF
TGCAGTGCTGGGCAGGGTAGTCAGCCCCAGCATTTT
>TRBV7-2|-|TRBJ2-5|few
CASSSQDPLTQETQYF
TGTGCCAGCAGCTCGCAAGACCCGTTGACACAAGAGACCCAGTACTTC
>TRBV12-3/TRBV12-4|-|TRBJ1-2|few
CASSLSTGSPYGYTF
TGTGCCAGCAGTTTAAGTACCGGGTCCCCCTATGGCTACACCTTC
>TRBV6-2/TRBV6-3|TRBD1|TRBJ2-4|many
CASSQRDRKNIQYF
TGTGCCAGCAGTCAACGGGACAGAAAAAACATTCAGTACTTC
>TRBV20-1|TRBD1|TRBJ2-7|many
CSARDLARGPPYEQYF
TGCAGTGCTAGAGATCTGGCCAGGGGGCCCCCCTACGAGCAGTACTTC
>TRBV19|-|TRBJ1-3|few
CASSATRLDTIYF
TGTGCCAGTAGTGCCACACGGTTGGACACCATATATTTT
>TRBV20-1|-|TRBJ2-4|-
CSASGDKKNIQYF
TGCAGTGCTAGCGGGGATAAAAAAAACATTCAGTACTTC
>TRBV3-1|TRBD1|TRBJ1-2|few
CASSPPTGYYGYTF
TGTGCCAGCAGCCCCCCGACAGGGTACTATGGCTACACCTTC
>TRBV15|TRBD2|TRBJ2-5|many
CATSRDRGGGQQETQYF
TGTGCCACCAGCAGAGATAGGGGCGGGGGGCAACAAGAGACCCAGTACTTC
>TRBV5-1|TRBD2|TRBJ2-5|-
CASSFWGLEKETQYF
TGCGCCAGCAGCTTCTGGGGACTAGAGAAAGAGACCCAGTACTTC
>TRBV20-1|-|TRBJ2-7|many
CSARDSVRGWEQYF
TGCAGTGCTAGAGATTCCGTAAGGGGATGGGAGCAGTACTTC
>TRBV6-1|-|TRBJ1-5|many
CASSEISGGQPQHF
TGTGCCAGCAGTGAAATATCGGGAGGTCAGCCCCAGCATTTT
>TRBV5-6|-|TRBJ1-1|-
CASSLRMERMNTEAFF
TGTGCCAGCAGCTTGAGGATGGAGAGGATGAACACTGAAGCTTTCTTT
>TRBV20-1|TRBD1|TRBJ2-1|few
CSARDFGDRGPLF
TGCAGTGCTAGAGATTTCGGGGACAGGGGGCCCCTCTTC
>TRBV5-1|-|TRBJ1-2|few
CASSRPQQGDYGDTF
TGCGCCAGCAGCCGTCCACAACAGGGTGACTATGGCGACACCTTC
>TRBV10-3|-|TRBJ1-2|many
CAISESDSGVDYGYTF
TGTGCCATCAGTGAGTCGGATTCTGGGGTTGACTATGGCTACACCTTC
>TRBV2|TRBD2|TRBJ2-1|many
CASSGTSGRMFGEQFF
TGTGCCAGCAGCGGGACTAGCGGGAGAATGTTTGGTGAGCAGTTCTTC
>TRBV28|TRBD1|TRBJ2-5|many
CASSPTGVQETQYF
TGTGCCAGCAGTCCTACAGGGGTACAAGAGACCCAGTACTTC
>TRBV12-3/TRBV12-4|TRBD1|TRBJ1-2|many
CASSFQGGADGYTF
TGTGCCAGCAGTTTCCAAGGGGGCGCTGATGGCTACACCTTC
>TRBV4-3|-|TRBJ2-1|few
CASSQAPGEYNEQFF
TGCGCCAGCAGCCAAGCCCCGGGGGAATACAATGAGCAGTTCTTC
>TRBV7-6|-|TRBJ2-7|-
CASSRPRESGTYEQYF
TGTGCCAGCAGCCGACCCCGAGAGTCCGGGACCTACGAGCAGTACTTC
>TRBV12-3/TRBV12-4|TRBD2|TRBJ2-7|many
CASSLTSGRNHEQYF
TGTGCCAGCAGTCTCACTAGCGGGAGGAACCACGAGCAGTACTTC
>TRBV7-9|-|TRBJ2-2|-
CASSLGPSTGELFF
TGTGCCAGCAGCTTAGGGCCGAGCACCGGGGAGCTGTTTTTT
>TRBV24-1|TRBD2|TRBJ2-1|-
CATSDSLADNEQFF
TGTGCCACCAGTGATTCACTAGCGGACAATGAGCAGTTCTTC
>TRBV20-1|-|TRBJ2-5|many
CSALSGRGRILETQYF
TGCAGTGCTCTCTCAGGGAGGGGGCGGATTCTGGAGACCCAGTACTTC
>TRBV27|-|TRBJ2-1|few
CASQRSGRYNEQFF
TGTGCCAGCCAGAGATCCGGCCGATACAATGAGCAGTTCTTC
>TRBV29-1|TRBD1|TRBJ2-1|-
CSAERDSYNEQFF
TGCAGCGCAGAGAGGGACAGCTACAATGAGCAGTTCTTC
>TRBV12-3/TRBV12-4|-|TRBJ1-1|many
CASSRGPPGAFF
TGTGCCAGCAGTCGGGGACCTCCGGGGGCTTTCTTT
>TRBV29-1|-|TRBJ2-5|many
CSVSGRGQSETQYF
TGCAGCGTTTCGGGAAGAGGACAGTCGGAGACCCAGTACTTC
>TRBV4-2|TRBD2|TRBJ2-5|once
CASSQEGGNPQETQYF
TGTGCCAGCAGCCAAGAGGGAGGGAACCCACAAGAGACCCAGTACTTC
>TRBV7-8|-|TRBJ2-3|-
CASSRLQTGTDTQYF
TGTGCCAGCAGTCGTTTACAAACGGGCACAGATACGCAGTATTTT
>TRBV5-1|-|TRBJ2-3|many
CASSRRILVTDTQYF
TGCGCCAGCAGCCGGAGGATACTAGTCACAGATACGCAGTATTTT
>TRBV20-1|TRBD2|TRBJ2-7|many
CSAPTSATISEQYF
TGCAGTGCACCAACTAGCGCTACCATCTCCGAGCAGTACTTC